The next 19 T cell receptor beta chains were all read from a single sample in a study of shared clonotypes between healthy human individuals. Repertoires were generated with immunoSEQ multiplex PCR, while TCRdb's copy carries only in-frame clones and drops some. Among approximately 2.4 million clones listed, 95% were seen once. Sequences were obtained from naive CD4+ T cells sorted from blood. Described subset: CD45RA+ positively selected. The receptors here all came from a man aged 18-30 years in good health.

This chain joins TRBV7-9 and TRBJ2-2; D might be TRBD1 (6 bases). Per the germline V gene, CDR1 is SEHNR and CDR2 is FQNEAQ (reference sequence). Trimming took off 6 bases at V and 4 bases at J, with 18 bases between the two ends. The CDR3 runs to 16 residues. CDR3 nucleotide sequence: TGTGCCAGCAGGTCAGGGACAAGCCGGGGCACCGGGGAGCTGTTTTTT. It yields the protein CASRSGTSRGTGELFF.

This sequence joins TRBV11-3 and TRBJ2-1; D is ambiguous. Germline V gives CDR1 SGHNT, CDR2 YENEEA. Trimming shortened V by 1 base and J by 3 bases, and 13 bases separated the two germline ends. The CDR3 length is 16 residues. In nucleotides, the CDR3 is TGTGCCAGCAGCTTAGGAGTTACCCGAATCTACAATGAGCAGTTCTTC. Translating gives CASSLGVTRIYNEQFF.

The rearrangement uses TRBV30 and TRBJ1-4, with D tentatively TRBD1 (6 bases). CDR3 length: 16 residues. The germline V and J ends were trimmed by 5 bases and 0 bases, with 16 bases remaining between them. Germline loops: CDR1 GTSNPN, CDR2 SVGIG (reference sequence). Here the CDR3 DNA reads TGTGCCTGGGAACCGGGACATCTTGCAACTAATGAAAAACTGTTTTTT. It codes for CAWEPGHLATNEKLFF.

A few counts support this clone. The CDR3 spells CASSQGQGKGNIQYF. Here the CDR3 DNA reads TGCGCCAGCAGCCAAGGACAGGGGAAGGGAAACATTCAGTACTTC. V is TRBV4-1 and J is TRBJ2-4; TRBD1 aligns across 8 bases. CDR1 and CDR2 (germline): MGHRA, YSYEKL. V shed 1 base, J shed 6 bases, and the junction held 5 bases outside the gene matches. The CDR3 is 15 amino acids.

A note on this clone: The sample has other DNA sequences that encode this CDR3 too. The V gene is TRBV11-2, the J gene TRBJ2-3; D could derive from TRBD1 or TRBD2 (5 bases each). V lost 0 bases, J lost 4 bases, and 8 bases lay in between. The germline V gene encodes CDR1 SGHAT and CDR2 FQNNGV. The CDR3 is made up of 14 amino acids. The CDR3 DNA reads as TGTGCCAGCAGCTTAGATCGGGGCTCAGATACGCAGTATTTT. It specifies CASSLDRGSDTQYF.

The table lists this clone with a count of one. V and J are TRBV5-6 and TRBJ2-2; the D gene is possibly TRBD2 (7 bases). Germline-derived CDR1 and CDR2 are SGHDT and YYEEEE. The CDR3 spans 17 residues. V gave up 1 base and J gave up 3 bases, with 16 bases separating them. The CDR3 sequence: CASSLRVLGGHTGELFF. As DNA, the CDR3 is TGTGCCAGCAGCTTGCGTGTATTGGGGGGGCACACCGGGGAGCTGTTTTTT.

V and J are TRBV18 and TRBJ1-5; no firm D call. This CDR3 region has 13 residues. V was pared by 3 bases and J by 6 bases, with 9 bases between. Germline lookup yields CDR1 KGHSH and CDR2 LQKENI. This chain's CDR3 is CASSPGLSQPQHF. The CDR3 DNA is TGTGCCAGCTCACCCGGCCTTAGTCAGCCCCAGCATTTT.

The chain has TRBV11-2 and TRBJ2-2; 9 bases are shared with TRBD2. The CDR3 runs to 15 residues. CDR1 and CDR2 (germline): SGHAT, FQNNGV. The junction had 4 bases not matched to a gene; V was cut back by 3 bases and J by 5 bases. The CDR3 here is CASSLPSGITGELFF. The CDR3 bases are TGTGCCAGCAGCTTGCCTAGCGGGATTACCGGGGAGCTGTTTTTT.

This sequence joins TRBV4-1 and TRBJ1-4; TRBD1 matches 9 bases. The germline CDR1 and CDR2 sequences are MGHRA and YSYEKL. V shed 4 bases, J shed 7 bases, and the junction held 4 bases outside the gene matches. The CDR3 totals 14 residues. The CDR3 is CASSPGTGIEKLFF. DNA for the CDR3: TGCGCCAGCAGCCCCGGGACAGGGATTGAAAAACTGTTTTTT.

To note about this clone: The sample has other DNA sequences that encode this CDR3 too. J is TRBJ2-3 and V is TRBV6-5; 9 nucleotides line up with TRBD2. J gave up 1 base and V 3 bases, and 5 bases lay outside the gene matches. Germline V lookup: CDR1 MNHEY, CDR2 SVGAGI. This CDR3 contains 16 residues. CDR3 in amino acids: CASSYSGGSGTDTQYF. Here the CDR3 DNA reads TGTGCCAGCAGTTATAGCGGGGGTAGCGGCACAGATACGCAGTATTTT.

This clone showed up just once. The genes are TRBV7-2 and TRBJ2-3, with 10 bases matching TRBD1. Germline assignment: CDR1 SGHTA and CDR2 FQGNSA. The CDR3 contains 16 residues. V trimming: 1 base; J trimming: 1 base; junction bases outside the gene matches: 2. The CDR3 nucleotides read TGTGCCAGCAGCTTAGGGACAGGGGGACGCACAGATACGCAGTATTTT. This encodes CASSLGTGGRTDTQYF.

The chain joins TRBV5-1 to TRBJ2-1, with D perhaps TRBD2 (6 bases). This CDR3 has 14 residues. V lost 4 bases and J lost 4, with 12 bases in between. Germline lookup yields CDR1 SGHRS and CDR2 YFSETQ. Written as DNA, the CDR3 is TGCGCCAGCAGCGACGGGGGTCATTACAATGAGCAGTTCTTC. The encoded protein is CASSDGGHYNEQFF.

The rearrangement uses TRBV28 and TRBJ1-4; 8 nucleotides match TRBD1. This CDR3 contains 16 residues. Looked up from germline, CDR1 is MDHEN and CDR2 is SYDVKM. Trimming took 4 bases from V and 8 from J; bases not matched to a gene: 12. As DNA, the CDR3 is TGTGCCAGCAGTTCTCCCCCGGACAGGGAGGGGGAAAAACTGTTTTTT. Protein: CASSSPPDREGEKLFF.

V and J are TRBV18 and TRBJ2-7; D is ambiguous. V lost 2 bases, J lost 2 bases, and 7 bases lay in between. The germline CDR1 and CDR2 sequences are KGHSH and LQKENI. CDR3 size: 13 residues. CDR3 in DNA: TGTGCCAGCTCACCATTATCCACCTACGAGCAGTACTTC. Translated, it gives CASSPLSTYEQYF.

The CDR3 DNA reads TGTGCCAGCAGTCGAGGCCGCGAGATCCGCTCCTACGAGCAGTACTTC. Encoded protein: CASSRGREIRSYEQYF. The chain joins TRBV27 to TRBJ2-7; D gene ambiguous. Germline assignment: CDR1 MNHEY and CDR2 SMNVEV (reference sequence). The CDR3 sequence is 16 residues long. V was trimmed by 5 bases and J by 0 bases, leaving 17 bases between them.

V usage is TRBV4-1 and J usage is TRBJ1-5; TRBD1 aligns across 10 bases. The CDR3 contains 18 residues. Losses at the gene ends were 4 bases for V and 5 bases for J; bases not matched to a gene: 14. Germline CDR1 reads MGHRA; CDR2 reads YSYEKL. CDR3 protein: CASSLLAGGTGADQPQHF. The CDR3 nucleotides are TGCGCCAGCAGCCTTCTCGCAGGGGGGACAGGGGCAGATCAGCCCCAGCATTTT.

The chain combines TRBV9 with TRBJ2-3; D may be TRBD1 (6 bases). Germline assignment: CDR1 SGDLS and CDR2 YYNGEE. There are 15 residues in the CDR3. V lost 6 bases and J 2 bases, leaving 16 bases between the germline ends. The CDR3 spells CASNAQGPYTDTQYF. In DNA, the CDR3 is TGTGCCAGCAACGCCCAGGGGCCCTACACAGATACGCAGTATTTT.

This chain uses TRBV9 with TRBJ2-1; 8 bases align to TRBD1. CDR3 length: 13 amino acids. The V segment lost 5 bases and the J segment 6 bases; nucleotides outside the gene matches: 4. CDR1 and CDR2 from the germline V gene are SGDLS and YYNGEE. Here the CDR3 DNA reads TGTGCCAGCAGGCGACAGGGGATCAATGAGCAGTTCTTC. This sequence encodes CASRRQGINEQFF.

Comment on this clone: Other DNA sequences in this specimen translate into the identical CDR3. This chain joins TRBV19 and TRBJ1-1, with D uncertain. From germline, CDR1 is LNHDA and CDR2 SQIVND (reference sequence). Trimming removed 5 bases from V and 0 bases from J, with 7 bases in between. CDR3 size: 13 residues. The CDR3 DNA reads as TGTGCCAGTAGTGGGAGGGTGAACACTGAAGCTTTCTTT. It translates to CASSGRVNTEAFF.